This T cell receptor beta chain was retrieved from a study of cytomegalovirus exposure and HLA in healthy donors. Primers for the PCR totalled 60 Vbeta and 13 Jbeta. Using immunoSEQ multiplex PCR, the repertoire was profiled, and TCRdb retains in-frame clones only, with some absent. The sample carries around 150,000 clones, about 85% recorded once. With 6 bases clipped from V and 5 bases from J, the junction kept 7 bases outside the gene matches. CDR1 is MRHNA and CDR2 is SNTAGT in the germline V gene. The CDR3 consists of 15 residues. The rearrangement joins TRBV6-4 to TRBJ2-3; TRBD2 agrees at 11 bases. This clonotype originated in a young man in good health and CMV-seropositive. Sequencing used PBMCs. CDR3 bases: TGTGCCAGCAGCCGTAGCGGGGGGGCAGGAGATACGCAGTATTTT. Protein: CASSRSGGAGDTQYF.